The sequence of this T cell receptor (beta chain) was determined in a study of blood T cell repertoires in COVID-19. The CDR3 consists of 15 residues. Germline assignment: CDR1 SNHLY and CDR2 FYNNEI. V dropped 1 base and J dropped 3; count of bases not matched to a gene: 2. Using immunoSEQ multiplex PCR, the repertoire was profiled, and TCRdb retains in-frame clones only, with some absent. The sample records 250,000 or so clones, over 65% being singletons. This sequence originates from a woman aged 80 or over with acute or convalescent COVID-19. What was sequenced was peripheral blood. The chain is built from TRBV2 and TRBJ2-1; 8 bases fit TRBD2. CDR3 bases: TGTGCCAGCAGTGAAGGCGGGAGGAGCTACAATGAGCAGTTCTTC. It translates to CASSEGGRSYNEQFF.